This paragraph reports one T cell receptor (beta chain). What it recognizes is unknown. A junction boundary mismatches the germline segment, possibly from a read error. This sample was included in a study of T cell responses to AZD1222 COVID-19 vaccine. The CDR3 consists of 14 residues. CDR1 is LNHDA, CDR2 SQIVND, per germline (reference sequence). Sequencing was performed with immunoSEQ multiplex PCR; in TCRdb, only in-frame clones are kept and a portion is missing. The sample yields about 160,000 clones, 94% seen once. Study-level findings and limits: It was only after the peak T cell response that any repertoires were sampled.

This chain uses TRBV19 with TRBJ1-2, with 7 bases aligning to TRBD1. This receptor was taken from an adult who received the AZD1222 COVID-19 vaccine. Here the sequenced sample was peripheral blood, taken 28 days after the second AZD1222 dose. The CDR3 is CAGSNDREGYGYTF. The CDR3 nucleotides read TGTGCCGGTAGTAACGACAGGGAGGGCTATGGCTACACCTTC. The full variable domain, with the rest looked up from reference TRBV19 and TRBJ1-2, is DGGITQSPKYLFRKEGQNVTLSCEQNLNHDAMYWYRQDPGQGLRLIYYSQIVNDFQKGDIAEGYSVSREKKESFPLTVTSAQKNPTAFYLCAGSNDREGYGYTFGSGTRLTVV.